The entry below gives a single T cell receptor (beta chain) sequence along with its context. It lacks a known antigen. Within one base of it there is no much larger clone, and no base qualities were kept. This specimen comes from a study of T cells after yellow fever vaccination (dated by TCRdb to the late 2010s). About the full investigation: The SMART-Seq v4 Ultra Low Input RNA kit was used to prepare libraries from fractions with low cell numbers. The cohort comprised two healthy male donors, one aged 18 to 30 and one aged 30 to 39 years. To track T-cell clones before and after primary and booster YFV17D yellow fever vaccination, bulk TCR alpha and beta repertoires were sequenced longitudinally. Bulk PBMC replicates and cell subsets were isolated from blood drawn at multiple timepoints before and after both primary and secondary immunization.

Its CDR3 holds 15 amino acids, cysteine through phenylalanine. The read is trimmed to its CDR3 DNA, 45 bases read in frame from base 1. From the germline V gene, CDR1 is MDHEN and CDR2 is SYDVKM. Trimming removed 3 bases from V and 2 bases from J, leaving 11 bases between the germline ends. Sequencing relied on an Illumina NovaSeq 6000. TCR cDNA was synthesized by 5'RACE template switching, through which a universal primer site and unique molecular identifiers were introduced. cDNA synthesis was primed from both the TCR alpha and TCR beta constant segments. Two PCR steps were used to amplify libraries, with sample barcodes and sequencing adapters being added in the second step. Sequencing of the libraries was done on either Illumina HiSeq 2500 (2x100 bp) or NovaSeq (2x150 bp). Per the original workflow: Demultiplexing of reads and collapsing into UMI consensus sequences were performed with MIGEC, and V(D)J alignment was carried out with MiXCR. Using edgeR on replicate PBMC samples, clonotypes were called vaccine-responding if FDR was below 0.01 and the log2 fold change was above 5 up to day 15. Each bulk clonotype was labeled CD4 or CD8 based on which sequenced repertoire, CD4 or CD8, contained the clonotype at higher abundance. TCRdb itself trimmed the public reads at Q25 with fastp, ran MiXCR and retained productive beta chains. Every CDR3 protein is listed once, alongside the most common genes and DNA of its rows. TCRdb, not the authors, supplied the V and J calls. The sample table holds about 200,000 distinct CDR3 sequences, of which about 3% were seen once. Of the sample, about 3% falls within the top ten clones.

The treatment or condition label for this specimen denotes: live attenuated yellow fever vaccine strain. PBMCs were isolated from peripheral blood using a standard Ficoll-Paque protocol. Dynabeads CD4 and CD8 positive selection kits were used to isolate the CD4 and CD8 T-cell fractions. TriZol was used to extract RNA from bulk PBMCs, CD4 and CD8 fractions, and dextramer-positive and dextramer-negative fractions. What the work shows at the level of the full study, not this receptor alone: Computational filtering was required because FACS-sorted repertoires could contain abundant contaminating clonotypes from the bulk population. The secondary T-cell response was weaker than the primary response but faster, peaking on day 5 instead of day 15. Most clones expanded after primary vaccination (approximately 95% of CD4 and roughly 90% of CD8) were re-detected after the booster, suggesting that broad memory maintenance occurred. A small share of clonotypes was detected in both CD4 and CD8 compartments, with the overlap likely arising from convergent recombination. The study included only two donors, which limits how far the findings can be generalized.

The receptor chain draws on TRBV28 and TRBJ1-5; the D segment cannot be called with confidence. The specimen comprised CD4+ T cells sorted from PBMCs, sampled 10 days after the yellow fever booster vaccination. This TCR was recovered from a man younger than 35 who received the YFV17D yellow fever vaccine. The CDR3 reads CASSFEPLGNQPQHF. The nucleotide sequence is TGTGCCAGCAGTTTCGAACCGTTAGGCAATCAGCCCCAGCATTTT. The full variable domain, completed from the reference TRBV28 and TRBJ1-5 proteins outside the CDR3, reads DVKVTQSSRYLVKRTGEKVFLECVQDMDHENMFWYRQDPGLGLRLIYFSYDVKMKEKGDIPEGYSVSREKKERFSLILESASTNQTSMYLCASSFEPLGNQPQHFGDGTRLSIL.